This entry concerns a single T cell receptor beta chain. The germline gives CDR1 SGDLS, CDR2 YYNGEE. V trimming: 0 bases; J trimming: 5 bases; junction bases outside the gene matches: 5. This CDR3 comprises 15 residues. This entry comes from a study of blood T cell repertoires in COVID-19. Across the whole study: T cells, B-cell-depleted T cells, or PBMCs provided the cDNA or gDNA that served as material.

Data came from immunoSEQ multiplex PCR; TCRdb stores just in-frame clones and leaves some out. The table lists roughly 240,000 clones, roughly 82% of them singletons. The sequence derives from a woman between 70 and 85 years old with acute or convalescent COVID-19. Sample: peripheral blood. The rearrangement joins TRBV9 to TRBJ2-5, with 9 bases matching TRBD2. CDR3 sequence (DNA): TGTGCCAGCAGCGTAGCCCTAGCGGGGCGGGAGACCCAGTACTTC. The encoded protein is CASSVALAGRETQYF.